What follows are 31 T cell receptor beta chains derived from one specimen sequenced in a study of blood T cell repertoires in COVID-19. Produced via immunoSEQ multiplex PCR; TCRdb's table is partial and in-frame only. The data show a few hundred thousand clones, with about 90% seen just once and approximately 3% held by the top ten. The sequencing input was peripheral blood. The origin of the receptors is a woman under 40 with COVID-19, enrolled during active disease.

The chain uses TRBV6-4 and TRBJ1-1; 7 bases align to TRBD1. Looked up from germline, CDR1 is MRHNA and CDR2 is SNTAGT. This CDR3 is 11 amino acids long. Losses at the gene ends were 11 bases for V and 5 bases for J; bases not matched to a gene: 5. As DNA, the CDR3 is TGTGCCTACAGGGGTGGGACTGAAGCTTTCTTT. Protein: CAYRGGTEAFF.

The V gene is TRBV11-3, the J gene TRBJ2-3, with 9 positions matching TRBD2. Germline CDR1 reads SGHNT; CDR2 reads YENEEA. With 3 bases clipped from V and 3 bases from J, the junction kept 4 bases outside the gene matches. The CDR3 runs 15 residues. DNA for the CDR3: TGTGCCAGCAGCTTGGGGCGGGAGGGAACAGATACGCAGTATTTT. It specifies CASSLGREGTDTQYF.

This chain connects TRBV28 to TRBJ2-1; 8 nucleotides line up with TRBD2. The CDR3 runs 15 residues. V was pared by 10 bases and J by 4 bases, with 12 bases of the junction left unmatched. Looked up from germline, CDR1 is MDHEN and CDR2 is SYDVKM. This CDR3 reads CATAATGRVYNEQFF. CDR3 DNA sequence: TGTGCCACCGCTGCCACCGGGAGGGTTTACAATGAGCAGTTCTTC.

V usage is TRBV29-1 and J usage is TRBJ2-7; 7 nucleotides line up with TRBD2. The CDR3 length is 13 residues. CDR1 is SQVTM, CDR2 ANQGSEA, per germline. The junction had 5 bases not matched to a gene; V was cut back by 4 bases and J by 2 bases. The CDR3 coding sequence is TGCAGCGTTGGCCCTGGACTAGCCTACGAGCAGTACGTC. This codes for CSVGPGLAYEQYV.

The rearrangement joins TRBV9 to TRBJ2-7; TRBD2 matches 11 bases. This CDR3 contains 16 residues. The V and J ends lost 0 bases and 4 bases, in that order; junction bases with no gene match: 6. Germline V lookup: CDR1 SGDLS, CDR2 YYNGEE. DNA for the CDR3: TGTGCCAGCAGCGTAGAGGTAGCGGGAGGGTCGTACGAGCAGTACGTC. It yields the protein CASSVEVAGGSYEQYV.

The chain carries TRBV18 and TRBJ1-1; D is unresolved. The CDR3 runs 16 residues. Deletions cut 4 bases from V and 6 bases from J, with 21 bases between. Germline CDR1 and CDR2: KGHSH and LQKENI. The CDR3 here is CASSQDDQALGAEAFF. The CDR3 bases are TGTGCCAGCTCACAGGACGATCAGGCCCTCGGGGCTGAAGCTTTCTTT.

This chain uses TRBV6-2 or TRBV6-3 with TRBJ2-7; 10 bases agree with TRBD2. V lost 2 bases and J lost 0; bases outside the gene matches: 10. The CDR3 has 18 amino acids. Germline assignment: CDR1 MNHEY and CDR2 SVGEGT. This chain's CDR3 is CASSYGPMTSGRSYEQYV. CDR3 DNA sequence: TGTGCCAGCAGTTACGGCCCCATGACTAGCGGGCGCTCCTACGAGCAGTACGTC.

J is TRBJ2-4 and V is TRBV13, with 9 positions matching TRBD2. The junction had 16 bases not matched to a gene; V was cut back by 5 bases and J by 5 bases. This CDR3 comprises 18 residues. The germline V gene has CDR1 PRHDT and CDR2 FYEKMQ (reference sequence). This CDR3 is CASSNLVGGSGRENIQYF. CDR3 DNA: TGTGCCAGCAGCAATTTAGTTGGGGGTAGCGGGAGAGAAAACATTCAGTACTTC.

The chain has TRBV12-5 and TRBJ2-7, with a tentative D call TRBD1 (5 bases). The CDR3 contains 14 residues. The V end lost 8 bases, the J end lost 0 bases, and 14 bases lay between the germline ends. Germline values: CDR1 LGHNT, CDR2 FRNRAP. The CDR3 protein is CASHNDSNSYEQYV. The CDR3 DNA reads TGTGCTAGTCACAACGACAGTAACTCCTACGAGCAGTACGTC.

This chain uses TRBV2 with TRBJ2-5; 12 bases fit TRBD2. V lost 4 bases, J lost 5 bases, and 8 bases stayed unmatched. This CDR3 has 16 residues. The V gene's germline CDR1 is SNHLY and CDR2 FYNNEI. In DNA, the CDR3 is TGTGCCAGCAGTGCTCCGGGACTAGCGGGTCTGGAGACCCAGTACTTC. This gives the protein CASSAPGLAGLETQYF.

V gene TRBV18 combines with J gene TRBJ2-7, with 10 nucleotides matching TRBD1. CDR3 length: 15 residues. The V segment lost 4 bases and the J segment 5 bases; nucleotides outside the gene matches: 8. Germline V gene data show CDR1 as KGHSH and CDR2 as LQKENI. This chain's CDR3 is CASSRAGTGDDEQYF. CDR3 bases: TGTGCCAGCTCACGTGCCGGGACAGGGGACGACGAGCAGTACTTC.

This clone came up once. The V and J genes are TRBV25-1 and TRBJ2-2, with D tentatively TRBD1 (5 bases). The V end lost 6 bases, the J end lost 7 bases, and 9 bases lay between the germline ends. This CDR3 is built from 12 residues. Germline loops: CDR1 MGHDK, CDR2 SYGVNS. In DNA, the CDR3 is TGTGCCAGCAGGGCCGACAGCGGGGAGCTGTTTTTT. This sequence encodes CASRADSGELFF.

The chain employs TRBV5-5 and TRBJ1-6; 12 bases map to TRBD1. The CDR3 spans 19 residues. With V trimmed by 4 bases and J by 6 bases, 14 bases remained unmatched. Germline V gene lookup returns CDR1 SGHKS and CDR2 YYEKEE (reference sequence). The CDR3: CASSKSTPGQGAFNSPLHF. The CDR3, as DNA: TGTGCCAGCAGCAAGTCGACTCCGGGACAGGGGGCATTTAATTCACCCCTCCACTTT.

The rearrangement links TRBV3-1 (or the pseudogene TRBV3-2) to TRBJ1-4; D is possibly TRBD1 (5 bases). V was clipped by 10 bases and J by 7 bases, with 19 bases between them. Germline lookup yields CDR1 LGHDT and CDR2 YNNKEL (reference sequence). The CDR3 has 14 residues. CDR3 nucleotides: TGTGCCACCAACAATTTGGGGGGAGGTGAAAAACTGTTTTTT. Protein: CATNNLGGGEKLFF.

V usage is TRBV5-1 and J usage is TRBJ1-5; 7 nucleotides agree with TRBD1. Germline V gives CDR1 SGHRS, CDR2 YFSETQ. This CDR3 comprises 15 residues. The V gene end was trimmed by 4 bases and the J gene end by 1 base; junction bases not matched to a gene: 5. The CDR3 nucleotides read TGCGCCAGCAGCGAGACAGGGACAAGCAATCAGCCCCAGCATTTT. Amino acids: CASSETGTSNQPQHF.

The chain recombines TRBV30 with TRBJ1-1; possibly TRBD1 for D (6 bases). CDR3 length: 13 amino acids. V lost 4 bases and J 2 bases, leaving 11 bases between the germline ends. The V gene's germline CDR1 is GTSNPN and CDR2 SVGIG (reference sequence). For the CDR3, the DNA is TGTGCCTGGAAAGGACAGAGCAACACTGAAGCTTTCTTT. Protein product: CAWKGQSNTEAFF.

The J gene is TRBJ2-5, the V gene TRBV5-4; 12 positions agree with TRBD2. The J segment lost 5 bases and the V segment lost 7 bases, leaving 6 bases of the junction unmatched. CDR1 and CDR2 (germline): SGHNT, YYREEE (reference sequence). The CDR3 runs to 14 residues. CDR3 in amino acids: CASGTSGGSETQYF. The CDR3 region has the DNA TGTGCCAGCGGTACTAGCGGGGGGTCGGAGACCCAGTACTTC.

This chain joins TRBV25-1 and TRBJ1-3, with 7 bases identical to TRBD1. The CDR3 spans 17 residues. CDR1 and CDR2 (germline): MGHDK, SYGVNS. V dropped 6 bases and J dropped 0; count of bases not matched to a gene: 11. The chain's CDR3 is CASRGRQGHPSGNTIYF. CDR3 coding DNA: TGTGCCAGCAGGGGAAGACAGGGCCATCCCTCTGGAAACACCATATATTTT.

This clone was found once. V is TRBV4-2 and J is TRBJ1-4; unclear D gene. Germline CDR1 reads LGHNA; CDR2 reads YNFKEQ. This CDR3 has 15 residues. Trimming removed 4 bases at V and 0 bases at J, with 9 bases between. CDR3 DNA: TGTGCCAGCAGCCGTTATAGTGCAACTAATGAAAAACTGTTTTTT. As protein: CASSRYSATNEKLFF.

V and J are TRBV28 and TRBJ2-1, with D possibly TRBD2 on 6 matching bases. In germline, CDR1 is MDHEN, CDR2 SYDVKM. V shed 9 bases and J shed 0 bases, with 12 bases lying between them. The CDR3 is 14 residues long. This CDR3 is CASRDSFSYNEQFF. The CDR3 DNA follows: TGTGCCAGTCGGGACTCCTTCTCCTACAATGAGCAGTTCTTC. The full variable domain, its missing parts supplied by reference TRBV28 and TRBJ2-1, is DVKVTQSSRYLVKRTGEKVFLECVQDMDHENMFWYRQDPGLGLRLIYFSYDVKMKEKGDIPEGYSVSREKKERFSLILESASTNQTSMYLCASRDSFSYNEQFFGPGTRLTVL.

The chain carries TRBV27 and TRBJ2-1; 15 bases match TRBD2. V gave up 3 bases and J gave up 10 bases; unmatched junction bases: 4. Germline-derived CDR1 and CDR2 are MNHEY and SMNVEV (reference sequence). This CDR3 comprises 15 residues. DNA of the CDR3: TGTGCCAGCAGTTTCCCCGGGACTAGCGGGGGGGAGCAGTTCTTC. Amino acids: CASSFPGTSGGEQFF.

The V call is TRBV3-1 (or the pseudogene TRBV3-2), the J call TRBJ2-6; D gene unclear. V lost 1 base and J lost 0, with 7 bases in between. Germline CDR1 LGHDT, CDR2 YNNKEL (reference sequence). The CDR3 length is 16 residues. The CDR3 region has the DNA TGTGCCAGCAGCCAAGTATACGGCTCTGGGGCCAACGTCCTGACTTTC. Protein: CASSQVYGSGANVLTF.

This chain uses TRBV6-5 with TRBJ2-5; 9 nucleotides line up with TRBD2. Per the germline V gene, CDR1 is MNHEY and CDR2 is SVGAGI. The CDR3 runs 14 residues. V lost 6 bases and J lost 3; bases outside the gene matches: 5. CDR3 residues: CASSARLAEETQYF. CDR3 bases: TGTGCCAGCAGCGCCAGACTAGCGGAAGAGACCCAGTACTTC.

V gene TRBV4-1 combines with J gene TRBJ1-3; 9 positions match TRBD1. CDR3 length: 17 amino acids. Trimming took 4 bases from V and 0 from J; bases not matched to a gene: 7. The germline gives CDR1 MGHRA, CDR2 YSYEKL. In DNA, the CDR3 is TGCGCCAGCAGCCCTCCCGGGACAGGGCCCTCTGGAAACACCATATATTTT. Protein product: CASSPPGTGPSGNTIYF.

The chain recombines TRBV29-1 with TRBJ2-1; D possibly corresponds to TRBD1 (5 bases). The V gene's germline CDR1 is SQVTM and CDR2 ANQGSEA. Trimming shortened V by 7 bases and J by 2 bases, and 15 bases separated the two germline ends. The CDR3 totals 14 residues. In DNA, the CDR3 is TGCAGCGGGGTAGTATTCAGGGCCTACAATGAGCAGTTCTTC. Its translation is CSGVVFRAYNEQFF.

The rearrangement joins TRBV4-3 to TRBJ2-3; the match to TRBD1 covers 11 bases. V dropped 0 bases and J dropped 7; count of bases not matched to a gene: 12. CDR1 and CDR2 from the germline V gene are LGHNA and YSLEER. This CDR3 is built from 18 residues. The CDR3 DNA sequence: TGCGCCAGCAGCCAAGATCGGTTTCTAGGACAGGGGGCCCATACGCAGTATTTT. Translating it yields CASSQDRFLGQGAHTQYF.

In this sample, this clone turned up a few times. The gene calls are TRBV19 and TRBJ2-1; 14 bases map to TRBD2. This CDR3 contains 17 residues. In germline, CDR1 is LNHDA, CDR2 SQIVND (reference sequence). Losses at the gene ends were 6 bases for V and 3 bases for J; bases not matched to a gene: 7. In DNA form, the CDR3 reads TGTGCCAGTAGCCGATGGACTAGCGGGGGGAACTACAATGAGCAGTTCTTC. Translating gives CASSRWTSGGNYNEQFF. The full variable domain, in which reference TRBV19 and TRBJ2-1 provide the parts outside the CDR3, is DGGITQSPKYLFRKEGQNVTLSCEQNLNHDAMYWYRQDPGQGLRLIYYSQIVNDFQKGDIAEGYSVSREKKESFPLTVTSAQKNPTAFYLCASSRWTSGGNYNEQFFGPGTRLTVL.

The chain recombines TRBV11-2 with TRBJ2-3, with TRBD2 matching over 8 bases. The CDR3 loop spans 13 amino acids. Germline values: CDR1 SGHAT, CDR2 FQNNGV. V trimming: 2 bases; J trimming: 13 bases; junction bases outside the gene matches: 8. Written as DNA, the CDR3 is TGTGCCAGCAGCTTACTAGCCGGGGGGGCGAAGTATTTT. Its protein is CASSLLAGGAKYF.

The rearrangement links TRBV4-2 to TRBJ2-1; D not certain. Between the trimmed V and J ends, which lost 2 bases and 6 bases, there was a span of 8 bases. The V gene's germline CDR1 is LGHNA and CDR2 YNFKEQ. The CDR3 length is 13 residues. CDR3 in DNA: TGTGCCAGCAGCCAATTTCGTCCCAATGAGCAGTTCTTC. It encodes CASSQFRPNEQFF.

The rearrangement uses TRBV3-1 (or the pseudogene TRBV3-2) and TRBJ2-5; D call uncertain. The V end lost 1 base, the J end lost 1 base, and 7 bases lay between the germline ends. There are 14 residues in the CDR3. Germline V lookup: CDR1 LGHDT, CDR2 YNNKEL (reference sequence). The CDR3 loop reads CASSQATLQETQYF. CDR3 in DNA: TGTGCCAGCAGCCAAGCGACACTCCAAGAGACCCAGTACTTC.

The chain is built from TRBV28 and TRBJ1-6; 8 bases are shared with TRBD1. This CDR3 contains 15 residues. The V and J ends lost 3 bases and 10 bases, in that order; junction bases with no gene match: 8. CDR1 is MDHEN, CDR2 SYDVKM, per germline. CDR3 in amino acids: CASSFGQGFGSPLHF. The CDR3 DNA is TGTGCCAGCAGTTTTGGACAGGGATTTGGGTCACCCCTCCACTTT.